Shown below are 22 T cell receptor beta chains from a single sample sequenced in a study of STAT3 mutations in large granular lymphocyte leukemia (dated by TCRdb to 2018 to 2020). Overall results and qualifications from the work: At least one immunodominant TCRbeta clonotype was identified in every T-LGLL patient, and multiple immunodominant subclonotypes were identified in about half of the T-LGLL patients.

No antigen has been identified for these receptors. The library came from the immunoSEQ multiplex PCR assay. TCRdb obtained this table from immuneACCESS and retained in-frame rearrangements with V and J assigned. These tables miss some clones; where compared with another copy, unresolved V genes account for less than half of the shortfall, and the remainder is unexplained. Within this sample are 1,500 to 2,000 clones, with about 66% of them counted one time only. Of the sample, 55% to 75% is held by the ten largest clones. Sequencing used peripheral blood mononuclear cells. The receptors shown here come from a man in his sixties with T-cell large granular lymphocyte leukemia. Some clones in this sample may be carry-over from other donors' samples. The age is the age at diagnosis.

This chain joins TRBV28 and TRBJ2-5; TRBD1 aligns across 7 bases. Losses at the gene ends were 3 bases for V and 2 bases for J; bases not matched to a gene: 15. There are 18 residues in the CDR3. From germline, CDR1 is MDHEN and CDR2 SYDVKM. The CDR3 is CASSFGPTRGIRQETQYF. The CDR3 nucleotides are TGTGCCAGCAGTTTCGGTCCAACCAGGGGGATACGGCAAGAGACCCAGTACTTC.

V usage is TRBV15 and J usage is TRBJ2-3; 8 bases are a match to TRBD2. Losses at the gene ends were 5 bases for V and 4 bases for J; bases not matched to a gene: 8. Germline-derived CDR1 and CDR2 are LNHNV and YYDKDF (reference sequence). The CDR3 extends over 15 amino acids. CDR3 nucleotide sequence: TGTGCCACCAGCCCTACACGGGAGGGTGCAGATACGCAGTATTTT. This sequence encodes CATSPTREGADTQYF.

The chain employs TRBV27 and TRBJ2-7; TRBD1 matches at 9 bases. V gave up 4 bases and J gave up 1 base; unmatched junction bases: 2. CDR3 length equals 14 residues. Germline loops: CDR1 MNHEY, CDR2 SMNVEV (reference sequence). The CDR3, as DNA: TGTGCCAGCAGTTGGGACAGGGCATCCTACGAGCAGTACTTC. It specifies CASSWDRASYEQYF.

The chain joins TRBV9 to TRBJ2-7; the match to TRBD1 covers 9 bases. V lost 0 bases, J lost 7 bases, and 8 bases stayed unmatched. This CDR3 has 15 amino acids. Germline CDR1 SGDLS, CDR2 YYNGEE. CDR3: CASSVGQGEFQEQYF. The CDR3 bases are TGTGCCAGCAGCGTAGGACAGGGGGAGTTCCAGGAGCAGTACTTC.

This sequence joins TRBV18 and TRBJ2-7, with a tentative D call TRBD1 (7 bases). This CDR3 comprises 17 residues. Trimming stripped 2 bases from V and 2 bases from J, with 19 bases between. Germline V lookup: CDR1 KGHSH, CDR2 LQKENI. CDR3 region: CASSPGPGGKGTYEQYF. The CDR3 nucleotides are TGTGCCAGCTCACCAGGCCCAGGGGGGAAAGGAACCTACGAGCAGTACTTC.

The V gene is TRBV18, the J gene TRBJ2-3; D gene ambiguous. Germline V gene data show CDR1 as KGHSH and CDR2 as LQKENI. V was clipped by 9 bases and J by 3 bases, with 7 bases between them. The CDR3 length is 11 residues. The CDR3 nucleotides are TGTGCCAGTGAGAGGACAGATACGCAGTATTTT. It codes for CASERTDTQYF. The whole variable domain, filled in from reference TRBV18 and TRBJ2-3, reads NAGVMQNPRHLVRRRGQEARLRCSPMKGHSHVYWYRQLPEEGLKFMVYLQKENIIDESGMPKERFSAEFPKEGPSILRIQQVVRGDSAAYFCASERTDTQYFGPGTRLTVL.

The chain links TRBV5-1 to TRBJ2-1; the D gene could be TRBD1 or TRBD2 (5 bases each). V was clipped by 5 bases and J by 4 bases, with 16 bases between them. Germline CDR1 is SGHRS and CDR2 is YFSETQ. The CDR3 is 15 residues long. CDR3 in amino acids: CASRTEGFDYNEQFF. The CDR3 region has the DNA TGCGCCAGCAGGACCGAGGGGTTCGATTACAATGAGCAGTTCTTC.

V gene TRBV6-1 combines with J gene TRBJ1-2; D gene unclear. The germline V gene encodes CDR1 MNHNS and CDR2 SASEGT. Deletions cut 9 bases from V and 4 bases from J, with 18 bases between. The CDR3 is 14 residues long. CDR3: CASIVDETVYGYTF. The CDR3 bases are TGTGCCAGTATAGTGGATGAGACGGTCTATGGCTACACCTTC.

This clone showed up just a few times. The rearrangement joins TRBV27 to TRBJ2-7; 13 nucleotides agree with TRBD2. Germline assignment: CDR1 MNHEY and CDR2 SMNVEV (reference sequence). V lost 6 bases and J lost 0; bases outside the gene matches: 8. The CDR3 has 17 residues. The CDR3 loop reads CASSRTSGGPSSYEQYF. The CDR3 region has the DNA TGTGCCAGCAGCCGGACTAGCGGGGGCCCTAGCTCCTACGAGCAGTACTTC.

The genes are TRBV23-1 and TRBJ2-7; perhaps D is TRBD1 or TRBD2 (6 bases each). TRBV23-1 is an open reading frame, and its role is uncertain. This CDR3 has 14 residues. V lost 2 bases, J lost 2 bases, and 10 bases lay in between. The DNA of the CDR3 is TGCGCCAGCAGTCAACCGGGGGCGGCCTACGAGCAGTACTTC. The encoded protein is CASSQPGAAYEQYF.

The chain links TRBV18 to TRBJ2-3, with 8 bases matching TRBD1. Germline trimming cut 3 bases from V and 6 bases from J; bases unmatched to any gene: 5. The CDR3 runs to 14 residues. The V gene's germline CDR1 is KGHSH and CDR2 LQKENI. The CDR3 reads CASSPTGDRDTQYF. The CDR3, as DNA: TGTGCCAGCTCACCGACAGGGGACCGGGATACGCAGTATTTT.

This clone was observed once. V and J are TRBV6-6 and TRBJ2-5, with D tentatively TRBD1 (6 bases). The CDR3 has 11 residues. Germline V gene data show CDR1 as MNHNY and CDR2 as SVGAGI (reference sequence). V was cut by 5 bases and J by 5 bases, with 6 bases left in between. The CDR3: CASSTGETQYF. As DNA, the CDR3 is TGTGCCAGCAGTACAGGGGAGACCCAGTACTTC.

The chain recombines TRBV18 with TRBJ1-5; a weak D match, TRBD1 (6 bases). The CDR3 spans 17 residues. Germline V gene sequence: CDR1 KGHSH, CDR2 LQKENI. With 1 base removed from V and 5 bases from J, the gap between germline ends came to 18 bases. CDR3 bases: TGTGCCAGCTCACCACACCATTACGACAGGCGGGATCAGCCCCAGCATTTT. It encodes CASSPHHYDRRDQPQHF.

Only a few counts were recorded for this clone. CDR3 nucleotides: TGTGCCTGGAGTCCGGACTTCGATCAGCCCCAGCATTTT. It encodes CAWSPDFDQPQHF. The chain uses TRBV30 and TRBJ1-5; D is uncertain. This CDR3 spans 13 amino acids. Per the germline V gene, CDR1 is GTSNPN and CDR2 is SVGIG (reference sequence). Deletions cut 2 bases from V and 5 bases from J, with 10 bases between.

The chain carries TRBV18 and TRBJ2-5; D is undetermined. Germline V lookup: CDR1 KGHSH, CDR2 LQKENI. Trimming removed 4 bases at V and 4 bases at J, with 10 bases between. The CDR3 has 13 amino acids. The CDR3 reads CASSRLVGETQYF. In nucleotides, the CDR3 is TGTGCCAGCTCACGCCTCGTTGGAGAGACCCAGTACTTC.

The rearrangement uses TRBV27 and TRBJ2-7; TRBD1 might be the D (6 bases). CDR3 length equals 15 residues. Looked up from germline, CDR1 is MNHEY and CDR2 is SMNVEV (reference sequence). With 6 bases removed from V and 7 bases from J, the gap between germline ends came to 22 bases. In DNA form, the CDR3 reads TGTGCCAGCAGAACCACAGGGAACCAATTTTTGGAGCAGTACTTC. As protein: CASRTTGNQFLEQYF.

This chain connects TRBV2 to TRBJ1-5; D is perhaps TRBD1 (6 bases). In germline, CDR1 is SNHLY, CDR2 FYNNEI. The germline V and J ends were trimmed by 3 bases and 0 bases, with 9 bases remaining between them. The CDR3 is 15 residues long. The DNA of the CDR3 is TGTGCCAGCAGTGAGGACAGATATAGCAATCAGCCCCAGCATTTT. Translating it yields CASSEDRYSNQPQHF.

The chain links TRBV7-9 to TRBJ1-1, with a weak D call TRBD1 (6 bases). Trimming took off 3 bases at V and 6 bases at J, with 14 bases between the two ends. Germline-derived CDR1 and CDR2 are SEHNR and FQNEAQ (reference sequence). The CDR3 is 14 amino acids. The CDR3 DNA reads TGTGCCAGCAGCTTTTTCAGGGGTGGGGCTGAAGCTTTCTTT. This sequence encodes CASSFFRGGAEAFF.

The chain links TRBV30 to TRBJ2-1; D gene unclear. With 3 bases removed from V and 0 bases from J, the gap between germline ends came to 9 bases. Germline CDR1 GTSNPN, CDR2 SVGIG (reference sequence). There are 14 residues in the CDR3. The chain's CDR3 is CAWRQDSSYNEQFF. In nucleotides, the CDR3 is TGTGCCTGGAGGCAGGATAGCTCCTACAATGAGCAGTTCTTC.

V is TRBV4-3 and J is TRBJ1-4, with 8 bases lining up with TRBD1. There are 13 residues in the CDR3. V trimming: 3 bases; J trimming: 7 bases; junction bases outside the gene matches: 1. Germline CDR1 and CDR2: LGHNA and YSLEER. In DNA, the CDR3 is TGCGCCAGCAGCCAGGACAGGGTTGAAAAACTGTTTTTT. Its translation: CASSQDRVEKLFF.

This clone was detected a few times. This sequence joins TRBV2 and TRBJ2-7; possible D gene TRBD2, 5 bases. Looked up from germline, CDR1 is SNHLY and CDR2 is FYNNEI. V lost 6 bases and J lost 4, with 13 bases in between. The CDR3 is made up of 13 amino acids. The CDR3 is CASRRTTRYEQYF. CDR3 in DNA: TGTGCCAGCAGAAGGACCACTAGATACGAGCAGTACTTC.

The rearrangement links TRBV4-2 to TRBJ2-3; D possibly matches TRBD1 or TRBD2 (5 bases each). V was pared by 5 bases and J by 2 bases, with 14 bases between. Germline V gene data show CDR1 as LGHNA and CDR2 as YNFKEQ. The CDR3 consists of 15 residues. The CDR3 DNA reads as TGTGCCAGCAGCTTCCGGGACCCAAACACAGATACGCAGTATTTT. Encoded protein: CASSFRDPNTDTQYF.